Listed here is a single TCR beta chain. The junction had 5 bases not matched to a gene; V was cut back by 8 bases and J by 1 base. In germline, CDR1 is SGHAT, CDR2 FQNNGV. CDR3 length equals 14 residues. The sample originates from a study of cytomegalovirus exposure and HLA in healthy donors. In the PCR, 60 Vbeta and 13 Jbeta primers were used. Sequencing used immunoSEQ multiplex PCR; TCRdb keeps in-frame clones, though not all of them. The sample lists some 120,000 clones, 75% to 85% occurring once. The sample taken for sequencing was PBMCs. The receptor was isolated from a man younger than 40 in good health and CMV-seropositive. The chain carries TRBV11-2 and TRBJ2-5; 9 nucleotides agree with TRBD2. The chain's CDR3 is CASSSGAFQETQYF. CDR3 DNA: TGTGCCAGCTCTAGCGGGGCGTTCCAAGAGACCCAGTACTTC.